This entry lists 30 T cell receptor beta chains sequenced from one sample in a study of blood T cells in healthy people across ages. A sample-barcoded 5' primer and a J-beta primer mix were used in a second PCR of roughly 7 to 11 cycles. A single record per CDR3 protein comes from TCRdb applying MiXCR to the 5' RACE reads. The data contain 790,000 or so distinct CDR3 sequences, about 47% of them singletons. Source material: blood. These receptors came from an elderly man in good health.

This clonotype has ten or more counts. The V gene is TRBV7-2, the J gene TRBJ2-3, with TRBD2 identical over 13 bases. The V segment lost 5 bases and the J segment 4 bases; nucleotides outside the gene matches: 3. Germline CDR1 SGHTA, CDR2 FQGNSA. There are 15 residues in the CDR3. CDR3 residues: CASSRTSGRADTQYF. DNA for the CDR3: TGTGCCAGCAGCCGGACTAGCGGGAGAGCAGATACGCAGTATTTT.

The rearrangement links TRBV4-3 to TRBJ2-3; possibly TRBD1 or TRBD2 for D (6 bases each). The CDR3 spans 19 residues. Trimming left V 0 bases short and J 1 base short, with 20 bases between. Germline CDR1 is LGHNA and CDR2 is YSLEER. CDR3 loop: CASSQDTLIGGLGTDTQYF. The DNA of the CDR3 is TGCGCCAGCAGCCAAGACACCCTAATAGGGGGACTTGGCACAGATACGCAGTATTTT.

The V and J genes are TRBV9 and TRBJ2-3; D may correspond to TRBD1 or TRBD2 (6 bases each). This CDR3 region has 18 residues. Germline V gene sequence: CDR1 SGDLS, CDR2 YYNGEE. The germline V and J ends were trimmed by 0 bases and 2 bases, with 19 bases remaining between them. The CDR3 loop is CASSVGGRGARYTDTQYF. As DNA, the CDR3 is TGTGCCAGCAGCGTAGGTGGAAGGGGGGCGCGATACACAGATACGCAGTATTTT.

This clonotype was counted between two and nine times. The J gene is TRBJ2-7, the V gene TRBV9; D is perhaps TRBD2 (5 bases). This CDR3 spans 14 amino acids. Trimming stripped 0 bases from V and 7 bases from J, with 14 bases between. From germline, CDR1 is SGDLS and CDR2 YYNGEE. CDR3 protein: CASSVDTSMGEQYF. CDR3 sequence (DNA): TGTGCCAGCAGCGTAGATACTAGTATGGGGGAGCAGTACTTC.

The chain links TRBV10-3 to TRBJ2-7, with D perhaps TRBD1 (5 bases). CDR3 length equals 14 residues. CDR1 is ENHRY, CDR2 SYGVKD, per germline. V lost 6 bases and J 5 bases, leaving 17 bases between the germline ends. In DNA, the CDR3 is TGTGCCATCAGCGAAGGGGCTTCAGGGAACGAGCAGTACTTC. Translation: CAISEGASGNEQYF.

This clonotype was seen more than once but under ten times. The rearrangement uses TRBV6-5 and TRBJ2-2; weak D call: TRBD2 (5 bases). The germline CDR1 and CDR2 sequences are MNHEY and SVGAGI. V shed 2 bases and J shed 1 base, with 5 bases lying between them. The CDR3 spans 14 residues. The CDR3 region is CASSYGGNTGELFF. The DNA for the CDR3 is TGTGCCAGCAGTTACGGAGGGAACACCGGGGAGCTGTTTTTT.

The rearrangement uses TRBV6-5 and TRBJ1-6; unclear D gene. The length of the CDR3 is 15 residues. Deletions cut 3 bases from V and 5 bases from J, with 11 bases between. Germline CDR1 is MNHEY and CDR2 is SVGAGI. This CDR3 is CASSYSTGNNSPLHF. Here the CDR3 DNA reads TGTGCCAGCAGTTATTCGACGGGAAATAATTCACCCCTCCACTTT.

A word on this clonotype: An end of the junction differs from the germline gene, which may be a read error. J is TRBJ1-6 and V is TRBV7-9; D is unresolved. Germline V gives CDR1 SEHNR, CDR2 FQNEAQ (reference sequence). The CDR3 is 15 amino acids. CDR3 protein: CASSFTEPYNSPLHF. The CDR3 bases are TGTGCCAGCAGCTTCACAGAACCCTACAATTCACCCCTCCACTTT.

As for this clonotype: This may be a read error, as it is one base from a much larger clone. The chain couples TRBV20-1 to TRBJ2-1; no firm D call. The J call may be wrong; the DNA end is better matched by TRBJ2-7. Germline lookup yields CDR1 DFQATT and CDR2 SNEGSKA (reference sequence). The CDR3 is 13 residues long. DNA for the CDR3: TGCAGTGCTATGGGCGGTATCTACAATGAGCAGTACTTC. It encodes CSAMGGIYNEQYF.

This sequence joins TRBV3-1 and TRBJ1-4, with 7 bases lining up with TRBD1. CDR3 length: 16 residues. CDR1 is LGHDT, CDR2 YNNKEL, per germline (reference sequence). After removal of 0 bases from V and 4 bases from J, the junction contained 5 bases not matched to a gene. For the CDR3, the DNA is TGTGCCAGCAGCCAAGATTGGGACAGCCGTAATGAAAAACTGTTTTTT. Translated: CASSQDWDSRNEKLFF. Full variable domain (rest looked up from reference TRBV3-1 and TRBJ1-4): DTAVSQTPKYLVTQMGNDKSIKCEQNLGHDTMYWYKQDSKKFLKIMFSYNNKELIINETVPNRFSPKSPDKAHLNLHINSLELGDSAVYFCASSQDWDSRNEKLFFGSGTQLSVL.

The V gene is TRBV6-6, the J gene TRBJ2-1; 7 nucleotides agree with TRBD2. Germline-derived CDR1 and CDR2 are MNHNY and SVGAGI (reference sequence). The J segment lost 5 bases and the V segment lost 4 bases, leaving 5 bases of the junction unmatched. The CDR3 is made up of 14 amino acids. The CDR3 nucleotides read TGTGCCAGCAGTTTGCGGGAGTACCACAATGAGCAGTTCTTC. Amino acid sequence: CASSLREYHNEQFF.

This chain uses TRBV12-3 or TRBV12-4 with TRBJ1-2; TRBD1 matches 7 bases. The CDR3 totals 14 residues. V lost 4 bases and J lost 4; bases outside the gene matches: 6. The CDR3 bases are TGTGCCAGCAGTTCAGGGGGACCGAGCTATGGCTACACCTTC. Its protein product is CASSSGGPSYGYTF.

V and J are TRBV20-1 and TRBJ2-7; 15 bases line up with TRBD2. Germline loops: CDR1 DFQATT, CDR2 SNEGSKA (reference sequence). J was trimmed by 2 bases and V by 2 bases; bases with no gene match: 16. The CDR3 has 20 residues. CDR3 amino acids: CSARNVMGTSGRTNTYEQYF. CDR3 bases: TGCAGTGCTAGAAATGTAATGGGGACTAGCGGGAGGACAAACACCTACGAGCAGTACTTC.

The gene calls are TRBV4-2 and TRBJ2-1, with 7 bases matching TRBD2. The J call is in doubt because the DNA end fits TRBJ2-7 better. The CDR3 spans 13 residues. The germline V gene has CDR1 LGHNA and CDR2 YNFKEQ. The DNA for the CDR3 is TGTGCCAGCAGCGACCGGGACTACAATGAGCAGTACTTC. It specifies CASSDRDYNEQYF.

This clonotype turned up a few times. DNA of the CDR3: TGCAGCGTTGAAGTGCGTGTTGGGTTACACACAGATACGCAGTATTTT. Residues: CSVEVRVGLHTDTQYF. The chain couples TRBV29-1 to TRBJ2-3, with D unresolved. V dropped 1 base and J dropped 2 bases, with 16 bases sitting between them. This CDR3 region has 16 residues. The germline gives CDR1 SQVTM, CDR2 ANQGSEA.

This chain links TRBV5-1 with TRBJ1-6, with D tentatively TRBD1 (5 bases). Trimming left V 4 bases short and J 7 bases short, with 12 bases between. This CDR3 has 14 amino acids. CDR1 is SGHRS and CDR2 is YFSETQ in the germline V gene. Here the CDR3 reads CASSLDSRNSPLHF. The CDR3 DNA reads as TGCGCCAGCAGCCTAGACAGCCGAAATTCACCCCTCCACTTT.

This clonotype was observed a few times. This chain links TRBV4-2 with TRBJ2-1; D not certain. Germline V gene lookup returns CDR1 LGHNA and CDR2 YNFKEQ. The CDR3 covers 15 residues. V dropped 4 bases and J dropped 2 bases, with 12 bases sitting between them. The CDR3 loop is CASSRDLRPYNEQFF. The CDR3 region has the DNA TGTGCCAGCAGCCGAGATCTACGCCCCTACAATGAGCAGTTCTTC.

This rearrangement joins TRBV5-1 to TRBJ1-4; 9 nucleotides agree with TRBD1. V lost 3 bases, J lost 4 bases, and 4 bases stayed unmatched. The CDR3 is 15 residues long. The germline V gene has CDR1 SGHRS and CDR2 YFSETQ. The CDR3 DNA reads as TGCGCCAGCAGCTCCTTGGGACAGGGTAATGAAAAACTGTTTTTT. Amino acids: CASSSLGQGNEKLFF.

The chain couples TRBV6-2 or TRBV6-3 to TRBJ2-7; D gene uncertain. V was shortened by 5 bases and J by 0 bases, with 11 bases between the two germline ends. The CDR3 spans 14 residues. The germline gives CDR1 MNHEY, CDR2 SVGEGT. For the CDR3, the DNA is TGTGCCAGCAGTACCCAACGACACTCCTACGAGCAGTACTTC. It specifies CASSTQRHSYEQYF.

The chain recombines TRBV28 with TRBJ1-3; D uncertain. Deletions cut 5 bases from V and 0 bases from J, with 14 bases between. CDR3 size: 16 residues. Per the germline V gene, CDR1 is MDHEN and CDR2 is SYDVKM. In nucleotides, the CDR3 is TGTGCCAGCAGTCCCGGCGGGTCCCGCTCTGGAAACACCATATATTTT. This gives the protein CASSPGGSRSGNTIYF. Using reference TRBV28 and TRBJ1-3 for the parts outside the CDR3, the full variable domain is DVKVTQSSRYLVKRTGEKVFLECVQDMDHENMFWYRQDPGLGLRLIYFSYDVKMKEKGDIPEGYSVSREKKERFSLILESASTNQTSMYLCASSPGGSRSGNTIYFGEGSWLTVV.

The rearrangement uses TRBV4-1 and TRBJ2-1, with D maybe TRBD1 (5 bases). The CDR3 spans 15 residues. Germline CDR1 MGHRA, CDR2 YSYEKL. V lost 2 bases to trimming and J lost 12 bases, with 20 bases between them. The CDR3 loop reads CASSQPRTLPKGQFF. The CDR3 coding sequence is TGCGCCAGCAGCCAACCTAGGACACTCCCTAAGGGGCAGTTCTTC.

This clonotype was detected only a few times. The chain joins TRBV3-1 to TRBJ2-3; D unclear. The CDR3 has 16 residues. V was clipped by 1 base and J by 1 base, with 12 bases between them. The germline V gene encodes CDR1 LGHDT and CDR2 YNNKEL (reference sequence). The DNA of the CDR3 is TGTGCCAGCAGCCAAGGAATGGTGGGCGGCACAGATACGCAGTATTTT. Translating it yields CASSQGMVGGTDTQYF.

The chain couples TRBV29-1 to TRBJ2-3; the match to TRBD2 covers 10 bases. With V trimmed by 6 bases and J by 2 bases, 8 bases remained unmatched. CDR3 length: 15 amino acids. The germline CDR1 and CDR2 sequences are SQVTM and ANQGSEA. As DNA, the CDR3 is TGCAGCGTCCTGATAGCGGGAGGACACACAGATACGCAGTATTTT. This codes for CSVLIAGGHTDTQYF.

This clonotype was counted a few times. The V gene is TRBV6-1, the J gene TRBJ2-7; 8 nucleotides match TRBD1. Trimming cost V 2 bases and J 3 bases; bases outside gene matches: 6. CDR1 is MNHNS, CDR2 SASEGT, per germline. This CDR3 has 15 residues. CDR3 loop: CASSESSGGNYEQYF. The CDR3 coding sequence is TGTGCCAGCAGTGAAAGTTCAGGGGGCAACTACGAGCAGTACTTC.

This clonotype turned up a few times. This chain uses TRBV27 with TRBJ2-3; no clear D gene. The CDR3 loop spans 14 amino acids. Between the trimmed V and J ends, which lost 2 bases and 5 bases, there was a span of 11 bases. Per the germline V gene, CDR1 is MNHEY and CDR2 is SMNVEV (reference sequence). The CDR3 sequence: CASSLERPKDTQYF. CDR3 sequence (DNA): TGTGCCAGCAGTTTAGAAAGACCGAAAGATACGCAGTATTTT.

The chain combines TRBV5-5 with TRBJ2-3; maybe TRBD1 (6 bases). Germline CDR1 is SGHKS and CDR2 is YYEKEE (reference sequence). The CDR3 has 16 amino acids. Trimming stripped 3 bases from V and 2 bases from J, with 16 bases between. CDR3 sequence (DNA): TGTGCCAGCAGCTACCTAAACAGGGAAAACACAGATACGCAGTATTTT. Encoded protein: CASSYLNRENTDTQYF.

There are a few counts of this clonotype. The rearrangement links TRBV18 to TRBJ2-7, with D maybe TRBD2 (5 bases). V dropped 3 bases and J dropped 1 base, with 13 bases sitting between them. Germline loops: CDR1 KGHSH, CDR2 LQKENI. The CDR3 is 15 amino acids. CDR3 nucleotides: TGTGCCAGCTCACCCCGCAAGGGAGTGTCCTACGAGCAGTACTTC. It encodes CASSPRKGVSYEQYF. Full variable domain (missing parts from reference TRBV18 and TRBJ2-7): NAGVMQNPRHLVRRRGQEARLRCSPMKGHSHVYWYRQLPEEGLKFMVYLQKENIIDESGMPKERFSAEFPKEGPSILRIQQVVRGDSAAYFCASSPRKGVSYEQYFGPGTRLTVT.

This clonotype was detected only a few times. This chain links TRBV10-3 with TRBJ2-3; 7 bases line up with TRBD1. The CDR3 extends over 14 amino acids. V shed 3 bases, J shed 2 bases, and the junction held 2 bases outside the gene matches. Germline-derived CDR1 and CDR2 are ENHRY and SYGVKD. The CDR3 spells CAISDRGITDTQYF. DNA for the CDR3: TGTGCCATCAGTGACAGGGGGATCACAGATACGCAGTATTTT.

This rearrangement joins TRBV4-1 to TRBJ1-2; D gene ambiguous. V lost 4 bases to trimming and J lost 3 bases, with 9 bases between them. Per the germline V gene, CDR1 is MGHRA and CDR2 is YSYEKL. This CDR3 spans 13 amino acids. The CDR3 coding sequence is TGCGCCAGCAGCCTAAATGACGACTATGGCTACACCTTC. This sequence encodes CASSLNDDYGYTF.

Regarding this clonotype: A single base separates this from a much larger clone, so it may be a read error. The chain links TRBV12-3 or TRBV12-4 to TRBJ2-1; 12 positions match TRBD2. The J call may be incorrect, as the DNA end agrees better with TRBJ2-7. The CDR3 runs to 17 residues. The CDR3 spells CASSWTSGTSSYNEQYF. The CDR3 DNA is TGTGCCAGCAGTTGGACTAGCGGGACGAGCTCCTACAATGAGCAGTACTTC.